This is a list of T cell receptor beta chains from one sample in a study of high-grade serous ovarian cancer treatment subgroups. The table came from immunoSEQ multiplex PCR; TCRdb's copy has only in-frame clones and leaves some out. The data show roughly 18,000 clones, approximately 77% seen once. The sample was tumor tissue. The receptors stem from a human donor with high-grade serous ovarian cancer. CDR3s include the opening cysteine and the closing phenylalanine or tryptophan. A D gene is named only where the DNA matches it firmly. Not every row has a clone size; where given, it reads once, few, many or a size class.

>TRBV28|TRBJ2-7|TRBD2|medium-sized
TGTGCCAGCAGTCTTGAGGGGATGACTAGCGGGAACTACGAGCAGTACTTC
CASSLEGMTSGNYEQYF
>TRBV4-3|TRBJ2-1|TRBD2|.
TGCGCCAGCAGCCCGACGCTCGGGGGACTAGCGGTCAATGAGCAGTTCTTC
CASSPTLGGLAVNEQFF
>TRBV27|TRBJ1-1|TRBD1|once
TGTGCCAGCAGTCAACAGGGGGCGAGGACTGAAGCTTTCTTT
CASSQQGARTEAFF
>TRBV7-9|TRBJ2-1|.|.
TGTGCCAGCAGCTTGACCATTGGGGGAGCCTACAATGAGCAGTTCTTC
CASSLTIGGAYNEQFF
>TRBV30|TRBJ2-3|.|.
TGTGCCTGGAGTGTACACGACAGCCCCAGCACAGATACGCAGTATTTT
CAWSVHDSPSTDTQYF
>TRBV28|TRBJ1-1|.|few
TGTGCCAGCAGGGCACAGGGACTCGGCACTGAAGCTTTCTTT
CASRAQGLGTEAFF
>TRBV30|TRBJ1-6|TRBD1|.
TGTGCCTGGGAGGGACAGGCGAGCTCCTATAATTCACCCCTCCACTTT
CAWEGQASSYNSPLHF
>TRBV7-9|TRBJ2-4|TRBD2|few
TGTGCCAGCAGCTTAGTGGGGAGGGGTTGGGCCAAAAACATTCAGTACTTC
CASSLVGRGWAKNIQYF
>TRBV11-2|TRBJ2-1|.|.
TGTGCCAGCAGCTCCGGTGATGAGCAGTTCTTC
CASSSGDEQFF
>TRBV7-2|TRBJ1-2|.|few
TGTGCCAGCCGATCGGGACCGATGGGCTACACCTTC
CASRSGPMGYTF
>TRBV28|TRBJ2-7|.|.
TGTGCCAGCAGTTTATACCGGGGGGCCCCGGTCGAGCAGTACTTC
CASSLYRGAPVEQYF
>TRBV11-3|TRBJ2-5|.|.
TGTGCCAGCAGCCCAGGGACAATACAAGAGACCCAGTACTTC
CASSPGTIQETQYF
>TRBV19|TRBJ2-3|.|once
TGTGCCAGTAGTAGAGTCGGGGACTATACGCAGTATTTT
CASSRVGDYTQYF
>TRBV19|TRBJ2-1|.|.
TGTGCCAGTAGTATAGAAGGCCCTAGGTGGCAGTTCTTC
CASSIEGPRWQFF
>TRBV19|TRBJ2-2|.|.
TGTGCCACCTATTACACCGGGGAGCTGTTTTTT
CATYYTGELFF
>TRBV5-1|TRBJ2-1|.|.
TGCGCCAGCAGCTATGGACTGGGCGGTGAGCAGTTCTTC
CASSYGLGGEQFF
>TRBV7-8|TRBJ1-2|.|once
TGTGCCACCTCACCATACGGGGAACGGGGCGGCTACACCTTC
CATSPYGERGGYTF
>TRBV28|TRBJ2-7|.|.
TGTGCCAGCAGTACTCGGGACACCTCCTACGAGCAGTACTTC
CASSTRDTSYEQYF
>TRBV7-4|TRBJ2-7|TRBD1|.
TGTGCCAGCAGTTGGACACAGGGGGAAGTGTCAAGTATCGAGCAGTACTTC
CASSWTQGEVSSIEQYF
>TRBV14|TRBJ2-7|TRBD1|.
TGTGCCAGCAGCCCCTGGGACAGCTACGAGCAGTACTTC
CASSPWDSYEQYF
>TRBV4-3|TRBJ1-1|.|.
TGCGCCAGCAGCCAAGGTGATTATTGGGGGGGGCGAGGGTGGATCACTGAAGCTTTCTTT
CASSQGDYWGGRGWITEAFF
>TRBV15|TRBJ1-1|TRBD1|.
TGTGCCACCAGCAGAGATCGAACAGGGGGCACTGAAGCTTTCTTT
CATSRDRTGGTEAFF
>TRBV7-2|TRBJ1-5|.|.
TGTGCCAGCAGCCCCCCCAACCAGCCCCAGCATTTT
CASSPPNQPQHF
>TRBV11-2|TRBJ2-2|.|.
TGTGCCAGCACCGCCCGACTGGGCACCGGGGAGCTGTTTTTT
CASTARLGTGELFF
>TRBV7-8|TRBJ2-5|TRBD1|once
TGTGCCAGCAGCTTAGGAGGACAGGGAAGTGAGACCCAGTACTTC
CASSLGGQGSETQYF
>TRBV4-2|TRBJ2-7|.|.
TGTGCCAGCAGCCAAGGGGAAGGGCCCTACGAGCAGTACTTC
CASSQGEGPYEQYF
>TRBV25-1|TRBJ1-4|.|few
TGTGCCAGCAGTCCATCCATAGGGGGAAGTCATGAAAAACTGTTTTTT
CASSPSIGGSHEKLFF
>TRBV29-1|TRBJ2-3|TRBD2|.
TGCAGCGTTTATGGGACTAGCGGGAGGATCGCAGATACGCAGTATTTT
CSVYGTSGRIADTQYF
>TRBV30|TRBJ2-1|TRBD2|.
TGTGCCATAAGCGGACTAGCGGGAGAGGGACCCTACAATGAGCAGTTCTTC
CAISGLAGEGPYNEQFF
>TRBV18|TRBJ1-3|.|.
TGTGCCAGCTCCCCTGACACTTTCTCTGGAAACACCATATATTTT
CASSPDTFSGNTIYF
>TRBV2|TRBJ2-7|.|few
TGTGCCAGCAATGCTTTTAACTCGCGGGAGCAGTACTTC
CASNAFNSREQYF
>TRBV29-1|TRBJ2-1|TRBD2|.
TGCAGCGCCCCTGGGACTAGCGGGGCCTACAATGAGCAGTTCTTC
CSAPGTSGAYNEQFF
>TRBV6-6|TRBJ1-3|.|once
TGTGCCAGCAGTCCATCCTCTGGAAACACCATATATTTT
CASSPSSGNTIYF
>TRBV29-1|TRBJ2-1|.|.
TGCAGCGTGGCAATGGAGGGCAATGAGCAGTTCTTC
CSVAMEGNEQFF
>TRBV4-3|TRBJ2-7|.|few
TGCGCCAGCAGCAAAGGGGAGTACGAGCAGTACTTC
CASSKGEYEQYF
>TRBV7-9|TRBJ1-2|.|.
TGTGCCAGCAGCGTAGACAGCCGGTCCTTCTATGGCTACACCTTC
CASSVDSRSFYGYTF
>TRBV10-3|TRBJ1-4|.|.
TGTGCCATCGGGGGGACTACGAATGAAAAACTGTTTTTT
CAIGGTTNEKLFF
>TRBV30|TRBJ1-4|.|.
TGTGCCTCATCCCCCTTCTCTGATGAAAGACTGTTTTTT
CASSPFSDERLFF
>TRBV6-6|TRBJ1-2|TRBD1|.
TGTGCCAGCAGTCAACCGGAGACAGGGCCTGGCTACACCTTC
CASSQPETGPGYTF
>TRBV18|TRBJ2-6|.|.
TGTGCCAGCTCACCAGGCAGCTCTGGGGCCAACGTCCTGACTTTC
CASSPGSSGANVLTF
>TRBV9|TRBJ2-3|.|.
TGTGCCAGCAGCCGTATGACTAGCACAGATACGCAGTATTTT
CASSRMTSTDTQYF
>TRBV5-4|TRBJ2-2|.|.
TGTGCCAGCAGCTTGGGGATCACCGGGGAGCTGTTTTTT
CASSLGITGELFF
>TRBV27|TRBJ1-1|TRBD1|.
TGTGCCAGCAGTTTAATGAGGACAGGTCGGACTGAAGCTTTCTTT
CASSLMRTGRTEAFF
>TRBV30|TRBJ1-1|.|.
TGTGCCTGGAGTGTCGGTGGGGGCGTTGGGACTGAAGCTTTCTTT
CAWSVGGGVGTEAFF
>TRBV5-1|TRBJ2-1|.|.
TGCGCCAGCAGCACCGGGACACACAATGAGCAGTTCTTC
CASSTGTHNEQFF
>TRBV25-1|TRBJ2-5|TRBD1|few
TGTGCCAGCAGTGAAAGGGGGCACCAAGAGACCCAGTACTTC
CASSERGHQETQYF
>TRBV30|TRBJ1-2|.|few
TGTGCCTGGAGTTTACAGGGTTCAAGTGGCTACACCTTC
CAWSLQGSSGYTF
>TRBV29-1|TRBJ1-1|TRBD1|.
TGCAGCGCAGGGGGATGGGGCACTGAAGCTTTCTTT
CSAGGWGTEAFF
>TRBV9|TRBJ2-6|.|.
TGTGCCAGCAGCGTAACGGGCTCTGGGGCCAACGTCCTGACTTTC
CASSVTGSGANVLTF